This TCR beta chain was observed in a study of early T cells in non-severe SARS-CoV-2 infection. About the research overall: The chains were unpaired, and the sequenced material was bulk RNA from unsorted whole blood. Study-level results: Anti-spike CD8 responses were favored in VDJdb matching, and private and CD4 specificities were missed.

Germline V gives CDR1 SQVTM, CDR2 ANQGSEA. CDR3 length equals 16 residues. Losses at the gene ends were 2 bases for V and 2 bases for J; bases not matched to a gene: 7. Unique molecular identifiers were attached to individual cDNA molecules. TCRdb re-analysed the 5' RACE reads in MiXCR, keeping a single row per CDR3 protein. The data contain tens of thousands of distinct CDR3 sequences, about 9.4% of them singletons. This clonotype was counted a few times. As yet, its antigen is unknown. The receptor was derived from an adult who was a healthcare worker with PCR-confirmed SARS-CoV-2 infection or an uninfected control (not recorded which). The chain carries TRBV29-1 and TRBJ2-3; 10 positions match TRBD2. The sample consisted of whole blood, taken at baseline. CDR3 coding DNA: TGCAGCGTTGAAAACCCCCTAGCGGGGGCCACAGATACGCAGTATTTT. Protein: CSVENPLAGATDTQYF.